This is a list of T cell receptor beta chains from one sample in a study of cytomegalovirus exposure and HLA in healthy donors. This table comes from immunoSEQ multiplex PCR, and its TCRdb copy is limited to in-frame clones, with some not included. The data show some 130,000 clones, over 70% seen once. The specimen was PBMCs. These receptors all come from a man between 18 and 35 years old in good health and CMV-seronegative. Both conserved end residues are trimmed from each CDR3. The order of the fields is J gene, V gene, CDR3 protein.

>.|TRBV5-1
ASSPDGDSGNTIY
>TRBJ1-2|TRBV27
ASRAPGQGSVFYGYT
>TRBJ2-3|TRBV14
ASSQYLEGTQY
>TRBJ1-2|TRBV19
ASSMGQGAYGYT
>TRBJ1-1|TRBV4-2
ASSLFGTEAF
>TRBJ2-7|TRBV28
ASAMGQGLYEQY
>TRBJ2-5|TRBV9
ASSAGLIAGLAGETQY
>TRBJ2-5|TRBV11-3
ASSFRQDQETQY
>TRBJ2-7|TRBV7-2
ASSSLSGGLVEQY
>TRBJ2-5|TRBV6-5
ASSLTGGAETQY
>TRBJ1-4|TRBV7-9
ASRHGTGTEKLF
>TRBJ1-1|TRBV6-5
ASSYSRGGYTEAF
>TRBJ1-1|TRBV10-3
AISALLQGAGTEAF
>TRBJ1-2|TRBV2
ASRQGASDYGYT
>TRBJ2-5|TRBV19
ASSIQGVETQY
>TRBJ2-7|TRBV13
ASSTRRGLAAWDYEQY
>TRBJ2-7|TRBV5-1
ASSLLTAGTGRHEQY
>TRBJ1-2|TRBV18
ASCTSGNIYSGGYT
>TRBJ2-3|TRBV5-1
ASSGRDRVEDTQY
>TRBJ1-1|TRBV5-4
ASRRTGTTNTEAF
>TRBJ2-3|TRBV5-1
ASSLAVTSTDTQY
>TRBJ2-1|TRBV29-1
SVAQGLRDEQF
>TRBJ1-4|TRBV6-1
ASSPRPATNEKLF
>TRBJ2-1|TRBV7-9
ASSYSGGQTNEQF
>TRBJ2-6|TRBV5-6
ASSFGHAGANVLT
>TRBJ2-1|TRBV9
ASSPRADYNEQF
>TRBJ2-7|TRBV7-2
ASSRDRFVYEQY
>TRBJ2-7|TRBV19
ASQQGPSYEQY
>TRBJ1-2|TRBV7-9
ASSTFPTPSRD
>TRBJ2-7|TRBV5-1
ASSWTDSLSSYEQY
>TRBJ1-2|TRBV10-3
AISESGQGYGYT
>TRBJ2-1|TRBV5-4
ASSLTSGGAGEQF
>TRBJ1-1|TRBV5-1
ASSFGENTEAF
>TRBJ1-2|TRBV10-2
ASSVTESNYGYT
>TRBJ2-4|TRBV9
ASSVADSGKNIQY
>TRBJ2-3|TRBV6-5
ASRTYRDADTQY
>TRBJ2-1|TRBV4-1
ASSPTGTGRDEQF
>TRBJ2-7|TRBV10-1
ASSESLQGAYEQY
>TRBJ1-2|TRBV5-1
ASSSGQGYGYT
>TRBJ1-5|TRBV7-9
ASSTGYSNQPQH